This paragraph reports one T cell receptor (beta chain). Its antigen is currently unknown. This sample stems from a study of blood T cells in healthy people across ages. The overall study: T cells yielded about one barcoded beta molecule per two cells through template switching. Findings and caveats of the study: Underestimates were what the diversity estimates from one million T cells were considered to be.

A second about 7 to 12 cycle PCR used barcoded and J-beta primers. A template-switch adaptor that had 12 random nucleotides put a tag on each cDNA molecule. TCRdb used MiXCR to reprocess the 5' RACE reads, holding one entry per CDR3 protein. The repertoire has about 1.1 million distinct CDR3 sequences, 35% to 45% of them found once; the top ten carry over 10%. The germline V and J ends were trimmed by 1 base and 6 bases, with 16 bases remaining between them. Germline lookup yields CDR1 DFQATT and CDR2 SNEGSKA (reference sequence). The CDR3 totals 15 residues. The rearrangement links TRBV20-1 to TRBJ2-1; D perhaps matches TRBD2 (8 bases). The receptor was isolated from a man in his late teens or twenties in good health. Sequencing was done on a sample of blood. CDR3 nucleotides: TGCAGTGCTAGAGTAGCGGGACAGCTTGCCAATGAGCAGTTCTTC. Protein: CSARVAGQLANEQFF.